The next 23 T cell receptor beta chains were all read from a single sample in a study of response to subunit inactivated influenza vaccine. TCRdb analysed the RT-PCR reads with MiXCR anew, one entry per CDR3 protein. Among some 300,000 distinct CDR3 sequences, over 20% were seen once, and the ten largest hold about 9.3%. The input for sequencing was PBMCs from blood, taken roughly 20 months after vaccination. These receptors all stem from a man between 50 and 69 years old who received an inactivated influenza vaccine.

This clonotype was picked up a small number of times. Written as DNA, the CDR3 is TGTGCCAGCATTCTGGACAGGGGGTCGTACAATGAGCAGTTCTTC. It codes for CASILDRGSYNEQFF. This chain links TRBV6-1 with TRBJ2-1, with 10 bases matching TRBD1. The CDR3 totals 15 residues. In germline, CDR1 is MNHNS, CDR2 SASEGT. J gave up 4 bases and V 7 bases, and 7 bases lay outside the gene matches.

This chain links TRBV7-9 with TRBJ1-1; possibly TRBD1 for D (5 bases). V was clipped by 4 bases and J by 4 bases, with 13 bases between them. The germline gives CDR1 SEHNR, CDR2 FQNEAQ (reference sequence). There are 14 residues in the CDR3. The CDR3 region is CASSSGPSRTEAFF. The CDR3 DNA reads as TGTGCCAGCAGCTCGGGACCGTCGCGCACTGAAGCTTTCTTT.

V gene TRBV12-3 or TRBV12-4 combines with J gene TRBJ2-7, with TRBD1 matching 7 bases. The junction had 12 bases not matched to a gene; V was cut back by 3 bases and J by 4 bases. The CDR3 has 16 amino acids. CDR3 amino acids: CASSFLRTGERYEQYF. CDR3 coding DNA: TGTGCCAGCAGTTTCTTAAGGACAGGCGAACGGTACGAGCAGTACTTC.

The chain links TRBV7-9 to TRBJ2-5, with D hard to call. Trimming left V 0 bases short and J 9 bases short, with 11 bases between. There are 13 residues in the CDR3. Germline CDR1 and CDR2: SEHNR and FQNEAQ (reference sequence). CDR3 DNA sequence: TGTGCCAGCAGCTTAGCCCAAGAACTGTCCCAGTACTTC. Encoded protein: CASSLAQELSQYF. The full variable domain, with the rest looked up from reference TRBV7-9 and TRBJ2-5, is DTGVSQNPRHKITKRGQNVTFRCDPISEHNRLYWYRQTLGQGPEFLTYFQNEAQLEKSRLLSDRFSAERPKGSFSTLEIQRTEQGDSAMYLCASSLAQELSQYFGPGTRLLVL.

This chain links TRBV2 with TRBJ1-4, with D maybe TRBD1 (6 bases). The V gene's germline CDR1 is SNHLY and CDR2 FYNNEI. Trimming removed 7 bases at V and 4 bases at J, with 16 bases between. The CDR3 sequence is 15 residues long. CDR3 sequence (DNA): TGTGCCAGCATGTCGGGGGCTCTGGGTAATGAAAAACTGTTTTTT. This encodes CASMSGALGNEKLFF.

The CDR3 coding sequence is TGTGCCAGCAGGGGGGGCGGGGTCGAATTCTTC. Protein product: CASRGGGVEFF. The chain has TRBV9 and TRBJ2-1; the D gene could be TRBD1 or TRBD2 (6 bases each). Germline lookup yields CDR1 SGDLS and CDR2 YYNGEE. CDR3 length: 11 residues. V lost 5 bases and J lost 16, with 16 bases in between.

This clonotype appeared a few times. The chain uses TRBV6-2 or TRBV6-3 and TRBJ1-5, with 7 nucleotides matching TRBD1. CDR1 MNHEY and CDR2 SVGEGT come from the germline V gene. The J segment lost 0 bases and the V segment lost 3 bases, leaving 5 bases of the junction unmatched. This CDR3 region has 16 residues. CDR3 amino acids: CASSYSGGLSNQPQHF. The CDR3 DNA reads TGTGCCAGCAGTTATTCAGGGGGGCTTAGCAATCAGCCCCAGCATTTT.

The chain links TRBV19 to TRBJ1-6, with 8 bases matching TRBD1. CDR1 is LNHDA, CDR2 SQIVND, per germline (reference sequence). J gave up 8 bases and V 5 bases, and 8 bases lay outside the gene matches. This CDR3 region has 15 residues. The CDR3 sequence: CASSPTGVVYSPLHF. DNA for the CDR3: TGTGCCAGTAGTCCGACAGGGGTTGTGTATTCACCCCTCCACTTT. The whole variable domain, filled in from reference TRBV19 and TRBJ1-6, reads DGGITQSPKYLFRKEGQNVTLSCEQNLNHDAMYWYRQDPGQGLRLIYYSQIVNDFQKGDIAEGYSVSREKKESFPLTVTSAQKNPTAFYLCASSPTGVVYSPLHFGNGTRLTVT.

In this sample, this clonotype turned up many times. The V gene is TRBV3-1, the J gene TRBJ1-5; weak D call: TRBD1 (5 bases). V gave up 2 bases and J gave up 2 bases, with 7 bases separating them. The CDR3 runs to 14 residues. CDR1 and CDR2 (germline): LGHDT, YNNKEL (reference sequence). The CDR3 loop reads CASSQWDRNQPQHF. CDR3 DNA sequence: TGTGCCAGCAGCCAATGGGACCGCAATCAGCCCCAGCATTTT.

Many counts were recorded for this clonotype. The genes are TRBV29-1 and TRBJ2-2; tentatively, D is TRBD2 (6 bases). V was trimmed by 5 bases and J by 2 bases, leaving 12 bases between them. The CDR3 runs to 14 residues. CDR1 and CDR2 from the germline V gene are SQVTM and ANQGSEA. The CDR3 nucleotides are TGCAGCGTTTACGGGAGAAGTAACACCGGGGAGCTGTTTTTT. It codes for CSVYGRSNTGELFF.

The gene calls are TRBV12-3 or TRBV12-4 and TRBJ2-2, with 10 bases fitting TRBD2. The V and J ends lost 2 bases and 8 bases, in that order; junction bases with no gene match: 8. This CDR3 spans 16 amino acids. In DNA form, the CDR3 reads TGTGCCAGCAGTTTACCTAGCGGGAGTGCGGTTGGGGAGCTGTTTTTT. It encodes CASSLPSGSAVGELFF.

The gene calls are TRBV5-1 and TRBJ1-1; D is undetermined. The CDR3 contains 13 residues. The germline V gene encodes CDR1 SGHRS and CDR2 YFSETQ. V was pared by 4 bases and J by 1 base, with 8 bases between. CDR3 bases: TGCGCCAGCAGCCCCCCTACGAACACTGAAGCTTTCTTT. Its translation is CASSPPTNTEAFF.

The gene calls are TRBV29-1 and TRBJ2-1; D tentatively fits TRBD1 or TRBD2 (5 bases each). Per the germline V gene, CDR1 is SQVTM and CDR2 is ANQGSEA. CDR3 length: 13 amino acids. V lost 7 bases, J lost 6 bases, and 16 bases lay in between. The CDR3 sequence: CSARGGGSNEQFF. CDR3 nucleotides: TGCAGCGCAAGGGGTGGGGGTTCCAATGAGCAGTTCTTC.

The rearrangement links TRBV19 to TRBJ1-5; weak D call: TRBD1 (6 bases). Trimming removed 8 bases at V and 1 base at J, with 15 bases between. This CDR3 is built from 15 residues. Per germline, CDR1 LNHDA and CDR2 SQIVND (reference sequence). The CDR3 region is CASQHRAGSNQPQHF. CDR3 nucleotide sequence: TGTGCCAGTCAACACAGGGCTGGGAGCAATCAGCCCCAGCATTTT.

The chain combines TRBV6-5 with TRBJ1-1; D is possibly TRBD1 (6 bases). Germline V gives CDR1 MNHEY, CDR2 SVGAGI. The CDR3 extends over 16 amino acids. V lost 0 bases to trimming and J lost 5 bases, with 16 bases between them. CDR3 in amino acids: CASSYSPPGARTEAFF. DNA for the CDR3: TGTGCCAGCAGTTACTCGCCGCCGGGGGCTAGAACTGAAGCTTTCTTT.

Turning to this clonotype: This likely comes from a read error, as the CDR3 has no conserved phenylalanine or tryptophan at its end. This rearrangement joins TRBV5-1 to TRBJ1-4; 7 bases align to TRBD1. In germline, CDR1 is SGHRS, CDR2 YFSETQ. V lost 1 base, J lost 5 bases, and 2 bases stayed unmatched. The CDR3 consists of 14 residues. CDR3 in DNA: TGCGCCAGCAGCTTGCAACAGGGGAATGAAAAACTGTTTTCT. It encodes CASSLQQGNEKLFS.

The chain's CDR3 is CSASTATNEKLFF. CDR3 coding DNA: TGCAGTGCCTCGACAGCAACTAATGAAAAACTGTTTTTT. This sequence joins TRBV20-1 and TRBJ1-4, with a tentative D call TRBD1 (5 bases). V was shortened by 6 bases and J by 0 bases, with 8 bases between the two germline ends. Germline-derived CDR1 and CDR2 are DFQATT and SNEGSKA (reference sequence). The CDR3 runs 13 residues.

This chain uses TRBV6-5 with TRBJ2-1; 12 positions match TRBD1. The J segment lost 6 bases and the V segment lost 4 bases, leaving 7 bases of the junction unmatched. The CDR3 length is 16 residues. CDR1 is MNHEY, CDR2 SVGAGI, per germline. CDR3 sequence reads: CASSFLGQGAVNEQFF. The DNA for the CDR3 is TGTGCCAGCAGTTTTCTGGGACAGGGGGCCGTCAATGAGCAGTTCTTC.

CDR3 amino acids: CASSLATGVWQETQYF. CDR3 DNA sequence: TGTGCCAGCAGCTTGGCAACAGGGGTGTGGCAAGAGACCCAGTACTTC. The genes are TRBV7-2 and TRBJ2-5; 7 bases fit TRBD1. In germline, CDR1 is SGHTA, CDR2 FQGNSA. J lost 2 bases, V lost 3 bases, and 9 bases had no gene match. The CDR3 length is 16 residues.

There are many counts of this clonotype. J is TRBJ1-1 and V is TRBV5-1; no definite D call. CDR1 and CDR2 (germline): SGHRS, YFSETQ. The CDR3 totals 14 residues. V was clipped by 2 bases and J by 5 bases, with 13 bases between them. For the CDR3, the DNA is TGCGCCAGCAGCTTTACCGGCGGTAGGACTGAAGCTTTCTTT. Amino acid sequence: CASSFTGGRTEAFF.

This clonotype came up many times. Sequence at one end of the junction differs from germline and may be a read error. The V call is TRBV5-1, the J call TRBJ1-1; D might be TRBD1 (5 bases). CDR3 size: 13 residues. The V gene's germline CDR1 is SGHRS and CDR2 YFSETQ. CDR3 nucleotides: TGTGCCAGCAGTTTGGGGGAGAACACTGAAGCTTTCTTT. Its protein is CASSLGENTEAFF. Combining the CDR3 with reference TRBV5-1 and TRBJ1-1 gives the whole variable domain KAGVTQTPRYLIKTRGQQVTLSCSPISGHRSVSWYQQTPGQGLQFLFEYFSETQRNKGNFPGRFSGRQFSNSRSEMNVSTLELGDSALYLCASSLGENTEAFFGQGTRLTVV.

The chain employs TRBV29-1 and TRBJ2-1, with 10 bases aligning to TRBD1. After removal of 0 bases from V and 3 bases from J, the junction contained 8 bases not matched to a gene. The CDR3 runs 17 residues. Germline CDR1 reads SQVTM; CDR2 reads ANQGSEA. CDR3 DNA sequence: TGCAGCGTTGAAGACCTCCAGGGACAGGGGCACTACAATGAGCAGTTCTTC. Translation: CSVEDLQGQGHYNEQFF.

The chain combines TRBV25-1 with TRBJ1-3; D ambiguous. The V and J ends lost 6 bases and 0 bases respectively, with 6 bases between them. Germline loops: CDR1 MGHDK, CDR2 SYGVNS. This CDR3 has 13 residues. Here the CDR3 DNA reads TGTGCCAGCAGCTGGAGCTCTGGAAACACCATATATTTT. As protein: CASSWSSGNTIYF.